The 19 T cell receptor beta chains in this list originate from one sample, sequenced in a study of T-cell memory formation after mild COVID-19. TCRdb analysed the 5' RACE reads with MiXCR anew, one entry per CDR3 protein. The sample has just under 350,000 distinct CDR3 sequences, 10% to 15% seen once. Sequencing was carried out using PBMCs or a T cell subset sorted from them (not recorded which). These receptors were collected from a man aged 18 to 30 who had mild COVID-19 (a few samples of this study predate the infection). Cell type and time point are not known.

The chain has TRBV6-1 and TRBJ2-2; 10 positions agree with TRBD1. Germline-derived CDR1 and CDR2 are MNHNS and SASEGT. V shed 7 bases and J 5 bases; nucleotides not matched to a gene: 4. This CDR3 is built from 14 residues. CDR3 in DNA: TGTGCCAGCATCCGGGACAGGGGTACCGGGGAGCTGTTTTTT. Its translation is CASIRDRGTGELFF.

In this sample, this clonotype turned up a few times. The rearrangement links TRBV6-6 to TRBJ2-7; 7 bases align to TRBD1. The CDR3 is 13 amino acids. V lost 2 bases, J lost 5 bases, and 3 bases stayed unmatched. Germline loops: CDR1 MNHNY, CDR2 SVGAGI (reference sequence). The CDR3 is CASSYGQGDEQYV. CDR3 nucleotide sequence: TGTGCCAGCAGTTACGGCCAGGGGGACGAGCAGTACGTC.

The rearrangement joins TRBV28 to TRBJ2-5, with D perhaps TRBD1 or TRBD2 (6 bases each). CDR1 is MDHEN, CDR2 SYDVKM, per germline. The ends were cut back, 10 bases at V and 0 bases at J, with 27 bases in the middle. The CDR3 sequence is 18 residues long. The CDR3 loop reads CATSTDRMFAGYQETQYF. DNA for the CDR3: TGTGCCACCTCCACGGACAGAATGTTCGCGGGGTACCAAGAGACCCAGTACTTC.

The chain recombines TRBV5-4 with TRBJ2-4; TRBD1 or TRBD2 may be the D gene (5 bases each). The CDR3 spans 14 residues. Between the trimmed V and J ends, which lost 3 bases and 13 bases, there was a span of 20 bases. The germline CDR1 and CDR2 sequences are SGHNT and YYREEE (reference sequence). The CDR3 protein is CASSSTPGHRDQYF. In DNA, the CDR3 is TGTGCCAGCAGCTCCACCCCCGGACATCGGGACCAGTACTTC.

The V call is TRBV4-3, the J call TRBJ1-4; D is perhaps TRBD1 (5 bases). Germline CDR1 and CDR2: LGHNA and YSLEER. The CDR3 covers 14 residues. V lost 4 bases to trimming and J lost 8 bases, with 14 bases between them. The CDR3 loop reads CASSPMGVGEKLFF. CDR3 sequence (DNA): TGCGCCAGCAGCCCCATGGGGGTGGGGGAAAAACTGTTTTTT.

There are a few counts of this clonotype. The chain couples TRBV7-6 to TRBJ2-1, with 7 bases matching TRBD1. This CDR3 is built from 16 residues. Unmatched junction bases numbered 13, after V lost 3 bases and J lost 8 bases. Germline V lookup: CDR1 SGHVS, CDR2 FNYEAQ. CDR3 residues: CASSFGQVPSLDEQFF. CDR3 nucleotide sequence: TGTGCCAGCAGCTTCGGACAGGTTCCCTCCTTGGATGAGCAGTTCTTC.

V usage is TRBV6-2 or TRBV6-3 and J usage is TRBJ1-2; 10 nucleotides agree with TRBD1. V was clipped by 6 bases and J by 7 bases; unmatched bases: 8. The CDR3 sequence is 14 residues long. Per the germline V gene, CDR1 is MNHEY and CDR2 is SVGEGT. The CDR3 protein is CASSDPGQGPGYTF. The CDR3 coding sequence is TGTGCCAGCAGCGATCCGGGACAGGGGCCTGGCTACACCTTC.

This clonotype was seen a few times. The chain carries TRBV14 and TRBJ1-2, with TRBD1 identical over 7 bases. Germline V gene data show CDR1 as SGHDN and CDR2 as FVKESK. J was trimmed by 7 bases and V by 3 bases; bases with no gene match: 8. The CDR3 runs to 14 residues. CDR3 amino acids: CASSQKTGISGYTF. The CDR3 DNA follows: TGTGCCAGCAGCCAGAAGACAGGGATTAGTGGCTACACCTTC.

The V gene is TRBV9, the J gene TRBJ2-3; tentatively, D is TRBD2 (6 bases). This CDR3 is 15 amino acids long. V gave up 3 bases and J gave up 3 bases, with 14 bases separating them. Germline lookup yields CDR1 SGDLS and CDR2 YYNGEE. The CDR3 coding sequence is TGTGCCAGCAGCGCCGATAATCGGGGGACAGATACGCAGTATTTT. It specifies CASSADNRGTDTQYF.

The genes are TRBV7-9 and TRBJ2-1; D unresolved. Germline-derived CDR1 and CDR2 are SEHNR and FQNEAQ (reference sequence). The CDR3 contains 11 residues. V shed 8 bases and J shed 8 bases, with 10 bases lying between them. The CDR3 DNA reads TGTGCCAGCCAAGACTTGGATGAGCAGTTCTTC. It specifies CASQDLDEQFF.

This clonotype was observed a few times. J is TRBJ1-1 and V is TRBV7-9; D may be TRBD1 (5 bases). The V and J ends lost 3 bases and 2 bases respectively, with 16 bases between them. In germline, CDR1 is SEHNR, CDR2 FQNEAQ (reference sequence). The CDR3 length is 16 residues. The CDR3 DNA reads TGTGCCAGCAGCTTTAGAGGGGCGCGGGTCAACACTGAAGCTTTCTTT. Translated, it gives CASSFRGARVNTEAFF.

The table lists this clonotype with a few counts. This chain uses TRBV2 with TRBJ2-7; tentative D call: TRBD2 (5 bases). The CDR3 totals 16 residues. V dropped 1 base and J dropped 0 bases, with 13 bases sitting between them. Germline V gene sequence: CDR1 SNHLY, CDR2 FYNNEI. The CDR3 DNA reads as TGTGCCAGCAGTGAAGACGGAGGTGGTGGCTCCTACGAGCAGTACTTC. It yields the protein CASSEDGGGGSYEQYF. The full variable domain, completed using reference TRBV2 and TRBJ2-7, is EPEVTQTPSHQVTQMGQEVILRCVPISNHLYFYWYRQILGQKVEFLVSFYNNEISEKSEIFDDQFSVERPDGSNFTLKIRSTKLEDSAMYFCASSEDGGGGSYEQYFGPGTRLTVT.

This clonotype was counted a few times. CDR3 amino acids: CASSPRTGGPSEAFF. As DNA, the CDR3 is TGTGCCAGCAGTCCCCGGACAGGGGGTCCCTCTGAAGCTTTCTTT. V is TRBV12-3 or TRBV12-4 and J is TRBJ1-1; 10 bases are shared with TRBD1. V lost 5 bases and J lost 6; bases outside the gene matches: 9. The CDR3 extends over 15 amino acids.

This clonotype came up a few times. The V gene is TRBV7-6, the J gene TRBJ2-7; a possible D gene is TRBD2 (5 bases). Germline-derived CDR1 and CDR2 are SGHVS and FNYEAQ. V was cut by 4 bases and J by 3 bases, with 13 bases left in between. The CDR3 length is 14 residues. CDR3: CASSSRAGSYEQYF. The CDR3 bases are TGTGCCAGCAGCTCCCGGGCTGGGAGCTACGAGCAGTACTTC.

This chain joins TRBV15 and TRBJ2-3; D unclear. V was cut by 0 bases and J by 4 bases, with 2 bases left in between. CDR3 size: 12 residues. Germline V lookup: CDR1 LNHNV, CDR2 YYDKDF (reference sequence). CDR3 in DNA: TGTGCCACCAGCAGAGAAGCAGATACGCAGTATTTT. This codes for CATSREADTQYF.

This clonotype appeared a few times. The chain employs TRBV12-3 or TRBV12-4 and TRBJ2-6, with TRBD1 as a possible D gene (6 bases). V lost 8 bases to trimming and J lost 0 bases, with 14 bases between them. The CDR3 is 16 residues long. The CDR3 sequence: CASGPGHISGANVLTF. CDR3 DNA: TGTGCCAGCGGTCCGGGACATATCTCTGGGGCCAACGTCCTGACTTTC.

This clonotype turned up a few times. The gene calls are TRBV19 and TRBJ1-5, with a tentative D call TRBD1 (6 bases). This CDR3 has 16 amino acids. The germline V gene encodes CDR1 LNHDA and CDR2 SQIVND (reference sequence). V lost 8 bases and J 1 base, leaving 18 bases between the germline ends. CDR3 sequence reads: CASSSGGPGSNQPQHF. The CDR3 DNA reads as TGTGCCAGTTCGTCGGGGGGCCCGGGGAGCAATCAGCCCCAGCATTTT.

This clonotype was counted between two and nine times. The CDR3 nucleotides are TGCGCCAGCAGGTCCTGGGGCGAAGACTATGGCTACACCTTC. It is translated as CASRSWGEDYGYTF. The chain employs TRBV5-1 and TRBJ1-2, with D perhaps matching TRBD1 (5 bases). Germline V gene data show CDR1 as SGHRS and CDR2 as YFSETQ. V was pared by 5 bases and J by 3 bases, with 14 bases between. The CDR3 spans 14 residues.

This clonotype was seen many times. This chain joins TRBV7-2 and TRBJ1-2; D gene uncertain. Trimming took 4 bases from V and 8 from J, leaving 11 bases between them. The CDR3 is made up of 12 amino acids. Looked up from germline, CDR1 is SGHTA and CDR2 is FQGNSA. Here the CDR3 reads CASSSRRWGYTF. The CDR3 DNA reads TGTGCCAGCAGCTCCAGAAGGTGGGGCTACACCTTC. Supplemented by reference TRBV7-2 and TRBJ1-2, the full variable domain reads GAGVSQSPSNKVTEKGKDVELRCDPISGHTALYWYRQSLGQGLEFLIYFQGNSAPDKSGLPSDRFSAERTGGSVSTLTIQRTQQEDSAVYLCASSSRRWGYTFGSGTRLTVV.